The subject of this entry is one TCR beta chain. Antigen unknown. These data are taken from a study of T cells after yellow fever vaccination. A process of 5'RACE template switching, which added a universal primer site and UMIs, was used to make TCR cDNA. TCRdb fed the 5' RACE reads into MiXCR, producing one record per CDR3 protein. The top ten clones hold around 46% of a sample with 100,000 to 150,000 distinct CDR3 sequences, roughly 15% of them seen once. Study-wide points: The booster saw the reappearance of most primary-vaccination clones (roughly 96% CD4, about 90% CD8). A small proportion of clonotypes was detected in both the CD4 and CD8 compartments.

The CDR3 extends over 15 amino acids. Trimming stripped 4 bases from V and 8 bases from J, with 20 bases between. In germline, CDR1 is LGHNA, CDR2 YSLEER. The receptor comes from a man in his late teens or twenties who received the YFV17D yellow fever vaccine. The rearrangement links TRBV4-3 to TRBJ1-2; D may be TRBD1 (6 bases). Specimen: CD8+ T cells sorted from PBMCs, collected 5 days after the yellow fever booster vaccination. The CDR3, as DNA: TGCGCCAGCAGCCGGGGAAGTCCGGGGGCGGAGGGCTACACCTTC. It encodes CASSRGSPGAEGYTF.